This TCR beta chain was retrieved from a study of blood T cell repertoires in COVID-19. CDR1 and CDR2 (germline): SGHNT, YENEEA. There are 16 residues in the CDR3. V was pared by 4 bases and J by 0 bases, with 4 bases of the junction left unmatched. Per the authors' pipeline: The authors estimated nucleated cell counts from reference gene primer amplification. Data came from immunoSEQ multiplex PCR; TCRdb stores just in-frame clones and leaves some out. The DNA gave D and trimming, while V, J and clone size come from that table. The sample gives approximately 300,000 clones, 80% to 90% of which show up once; about 4.2% is in the top ten. The cohort comprised adults aged 18 to 89 years residing in approximately 25 US areas.

V and J are TRBV11-3 and TRBJ2-1; 9 bases match TRBD2. This clonotype originated in a man aged 25 to 40 who had recovered from COVID-19. Sequences were obtained from PBMCs or T cells enriched from blood (not recorded which). The CDR3 DNA reads as TGTGCCAGCAGCTCCCTAGCGGGGAGCTCCTACAATGAGCAGTTCTTC. Translated, it gives CASSSLAGSSYNEQFF.